This is a list of T cell receptor beta chains from one sample in a study of T cells after yellow fever vaccination. MiXCR, run by TCRdb on the 5' RACE reads, gives a single entry per CDR3 protein. The data contain more than 95,000 distinct CDR3 sequences, approximately 8.4% of them singletons. This specimen consisted of CD8+ T cells sorted from PBMCs, obtained on the day of the yellow fever booster vaccination. Receptors originate from a man in his late teens or twenties who received the YFV17D yellow fever vaccine. Both conserved end residues are part of each CDR3. A D gene is named only where the DNA matches it firmly. Size is stated for part of the rows, as once, few or many counts, or as a class when the clone is expanded.

J gene: TRBJ1-2
clone size: many
V gene: TRBV5-1
D gene: -
CDR3 protein: CASSLTGGDGYTF
CDR3 DNA: TGCGCCAGCAGCTTAACTGGGGGAGATGGCTACACCTTC

J gene: TRBJ2-3
clone size: few
V gene: TRBV5-8
D gene: TRBD2
CDR3 protein: CASSYGLAGADTQYF
CDR3 DNA: TGTGCCAGCAGCTACGGACTAGCGGGGGCTGATACGCAGTATTTT

J gene: TRBJ2-3
clone size: -
V gene: TRBV7-2
D gene: TRBD2
CDR3 protein: CASSLERGGADTQYF
CDR3 DNA: TGTGCCAGCAGCTTAGAGCGGGGGGGTGCAGATACGCAGTATTTT

J gene: TRBJ2-1
clone size: many
V gene: TRBV29-1
D gene: -
CDR3 protein: CSVRTVSYNEQFF
CDR3 DNA: TGCAGCGTTAGGACAGTCTCCTACAATGAGCAGTTCTTC

J gene: TRBJ1-6
clone size: few
V gene: TRBV28
D gene: -
CDR3 protein: CASCQGNLTPLHF
CDR3 DNA: TGTGCCAGTTGTCAGGGGAATCTTACACCCCTCCACTTT

J gene: TRBJ2-1
clone size: -
V gene: TRBV20-1
D gene: TRBD2
CDR3 protein: CSASEGLADHNEQFF
CDR3 DNA: TGCAGTGCTAGCGAGGGACTAGCCGACCACAATGAGCAGTTCTTC

J gene: TRBJ2-2
clone size: -
V gene: TRBV7-3
D gene: TRBD1
CDR3 protein: CASRPTGAHTGELFF
CDR3 DNA: TGTGCCAGCAGGCCTACAGGGGCCCACACCGGGGAGCTGTTTTTT

J gene: TRBJ2-3
clone size: -
V gene: TRBV19
D gene: -
CDR3 protein: CASSSLWGDTQYF
CDR3 DNA: TGTGCCAGTAGTAGTCTATGGGGAGATACGCAGTATTTT

J gene: TRBJ2-2
clone size: -
V gene: TRBV11-2
D gene: -
CDR3 protein: CASSLHRVIGELFF
CDR3 DNA: TGTGCCAGCAGCTTACACAGGGTCATCGGGGAGCTGTTTTTT

J gene: TRBJ2-5
clone size: many
V gene: TRBV6-2/TRBV6-3
D gene: -
CDR3 protein: CASSPTGKETQYF
CDR3 DNA: TGTGCCAGCAGCCCAACAGGGAAAGAGACCCAGTACTTC

J gene: TRBJ1-1
clone size: few
V gene: TRBV10-3
D gene: -
CDR3 protein: CAISDPVAGVDTEAFF
CDR3 DNA: TGTGCCATCAGTGACCCAGTCGCAGGGGTAGACACTGAAGCTTTCTTT

J gene: TRBJ1-2
clone size: -
V gene: TRBV7-9
D gene: -
CDR3 protein: CASSLITERGYTF
CDR3 DNA: TGTGCCAGCAGCTTAATTACAGAGCGAGGCTACACCTTC

J gene: TRBJ2-7
clone size: -
V gene: TRBV15
D gene: -
CDR3 protein: CATSKSGAYEQYF
CDR3 DNA: TGTGCCACCAGCAAGTCCGGGGCCTACGAGCAGTACTTC

J gene: TRBJ1-5
clone size: -
V gene: TRBV12-3/TRBV12-4
D gene: -
CDR3 protein: CASSSQGTSNQPQHF
CDR3 DNA: TGTGCCAGCAGTTCCCAGGGAACTAGCAATCAGCCCCAGCATTTT

J gene: TRBJ2-7
clone size: many
V gene: TRBV6-1
D gene: -
CDR3 protein: CASSEGDSSSYEQYF
CDR3 DNA: TGTGCCAGCAGTGAAGGGGACTCGAGCTCCTACGAGCAGTACTTC

J gene: TRBJ2-1
clone size: few
V gene: TRBV6-2/TRBV6-3
D gene: -
CDR3 protein: CASSSGHYNEQFF
CDR3 DNA: TGTGCCAGCAGTTCGGGGCATTACAATGAGCAGTTCTTC

J gene: TRBJ2-5
clone size: many
V gene: TRBV6-5
D gene: -
CDR3 protein: CASSPWGALGETQYF
CDR3 DNA: TGTGCCAGCAGTCCGTGGGGAGCTCTAGGGGAGACCCAGTACTTC

J gene: TRBJ2-5
clone size: many
V gene: TRBV29-1
D gene: -
CDR3 protein: CSVDRPAQETQYF
CDR3 DNA: TGCAGCGTTGATCGGCCAGCCCAAGAGACCCAGTACTTC

J gene: TRBJ2-5
clone size: many
V gene: TRBV3-1
D gene: -
CDR3 protein: CASSRIETQYF
CDR3 DNA: TGTGCCAGCAGCCGTATTGAGACCCAGTACTTC

J gene: TRBJ1-5
clone size: -
V gene: TRBV4-3
D gene: TRBD1
CDR3 protein: CASSQDQGVSNQPQHF
CDR3 DNA: TGCGCCAGCAGCCAAGATCAGGGGGTTAGCAATCAGCCCCAGCATTTT

J gene: TRBJ2-2
clone size: few
V gene: TRBV4-3
D gene: TRBD2
CDR3 protein: CASSQEAGTRLTGELFF
CDR3 DNA: TGCGCCAGCAGCCAAGAGGCCGGGACTAGACTCACCGGGGAGCTGTTTTTT

J gene: TRBJ2-1
clone size: few
V gene: TRBV7-8
D gene: TRBD2
CDR3 protein: CASSALAGGNEQFF
CDR3 DNA: TGTGCCAGCAGCGCATTAGCGGGGGGTAATGAGCAGTTCTTC

J gene: TRBJ2-1
clone size: -
V gene: TRBV9
D gene: TRBD2
CDR3 protein: CASSLRTSGGREQFF
CDR3 DNA: TGTGCCAGCAGCTTGCGGACTAGCGGGGGTCGTGAGCAGTTCTTC

J gene: TRBJ1-2
clone size: -
V gene: TRBV7-8
D gene: -
CDR3 protein: CASSSTGGYGYTF
CDR3 DNA: TGTGCCAGCAGCTCGACAGGCGGTTATGGCTACACCTTC

J gene: TRBJ1-5
clone size: few
V gene: TRBV27
D gene: TRBD1
CDR3 protein: CASRDRGLGQPQHF
CDR3 DNA: TGTGCCAGCCGGGACAGGGGACTCGGTCAGCCCCAGCATTTT

J gene: TRBJ2-2
clone size: few
V gene: TRBV4-2
D gene: TRBD2
CDR3 protein: CASSFTSGGNTGELFF
CDR3 DNA: TGTGCCAGCAGCTTCACTAGCGGGGGCAACACCGGGGAGCTGTTTTTT

J gene: TRBJ2-1
clone size: few
V gene: TRBV2
D gene: -
CDR3 protein: CASSEQFF
CDR3 DNA: TGTGCCAGCAGTGAGCAGTTCTTC

J gene: TRBJ1-2
clone size: few
V gene: TRBV5-1
D gene: -
CDR3 protein: CASSPRGYGYTF
CDR3 DNA: TGCGCCAGCAGCCCGAGGGGGTATGGCTACACCTTC

J gene: TRBJ1-5
clone size: few
V gene: TRBV12-3/TRBV12-4
D gene: -
CDR3 protein: CASSLEVSNQPQHF
CDR3 DNA: TGTGCCAGCAGTTTAGAGGTTAGCAATCAGCCCCAGCATTTT

J gene: TRBJ2-5
clone size: few
V gene: TRBV5-1
D gene: -
CDR3 protein: CASSLAVRGRQETQYF
CDR3 DNA: TGCGCCAGCAGCTTGGCGGTCCGGGGACGGCAAGAGACCCAGTACTTC

J gene: TRBJ1-1
clone size: -
V gene: TRBV18
D gene: -
CDR3 protein: CASSPPGGGTEAFF
CDR3 DNA: TGTGCCAGCTCACCCCCTGGGGGGGGCACTGAAGCTTTCTTT

J gene: TRBJ2-2
clone size: -
V gene: TRBV29-1
D gene: -
CDR3 protein: CSVGDRGGMNTGELFF
CDR3 DNA: TGCAGCGTCGGCGACCGGGGCGGGATGAACACCGGGGAGCTGTTTTTT

J gene: TRBJ2-1
clone size: -
V gene: TRBV9
D gene: TRBD2
CDR3 protein: CASSARRAGAYNEQFF
CDR3 DNA: TGTGCCAGCAGCGCCCGTCGGGCGGGGGCCTACAATGAGCAGTTCTTC

J gene: TRBJ1-1
clone size: -
V gene: TRBV7-9
D gene: -
CDR3 protein: CASSFTGTTMEAFF
CDR3 DNA: TGTGCCAGCAGCTTTACCGGGACCACGATGGAAGCTTTCTTT

J gene: TRBJ1-2
clone size: -
V gene: TRBV5-1
D gene: TRBD1
CDR3 protein: CASSTLTGANYGYTF
CDR3 DNA: TGCGCCAGCAGCACGTTGACAGGGGCCAACTATGGCTACACCTTC

J gene: TRBJ2-7
clone size: many
V gene: TRBV6-1
D gene: -
CDR3 protein: CASRDGGISYEQYF
CDR3 DNA: TGTGCCAGCAGGGACGGGGGTATCTCCTACGAGCAGTACTTC

J gene: TRBJ2-5
clone size: many
V gene: TRBV5-1
D gene: -
CDR3 protein: CASSFGINRRGLETQYF
CDR3 DNA: TGCGCCAGCAGCTTTGGGATTAACCGGCGGGGGCTAGAGACCCAGTACTTC

J gene: TRBJ2-2
clone size: few
V gene: TRBV4-3
D gene: -
CDR3 protein: CASSQWIDGELFF
CDR3 DNA: TGCGCCAGCAGCCAATGGATAGACGGGGAGCTGTTTTTT

J gene: TRBJ1-5
clone size: -
V gene: TRBV2
D gene: -
CDR3 protein: CASGVADSNQPQHF
CDR3 DNA: TGTGCCAGCGGGGTGGCGGATAGCAATCAGCCCCAGCATTTT

J gene: TRBJ1-5
clone size: -
V gene: TRBV4-1
D gene: -
CDR3 protein: CASSQFTTSGTGQHF
CDR3 DNA: TGCGCCAGCAGCCAATTTACTACGTCCGGGACGGGGCAGCATTTT

J gene: TRBJ1-1
clone size: few
V gene: TRBV30
D gene: -
CDR3 protein: CAWSDLRGTEAFF
CDR3 DNA: TGTGCCTGGAGTGATCTTAGGGGCACTGAAGCTTTCTTT

J gene: TRBJ2-7
clone size: many
V gene: TRBV4-1
D gene: -
CDR3 protein: CASSHSSSSSYEQYF
CDR3 DNA: TGCGCCAGCAGCCACTCCAGTTCTAGCTCCTACGAGCAGTACTTC

J gene: TRBJ2-5
clone size: few
V gene: TRBV6-1
D gene: -
CDR3 protein: CASSEVGLEETQYF
CDR3 DNA: TGTGCCAGCAGTGAAGTCGGGTTGGAAGAGACCCAGTACTTC

J gene: TRBJ1-5
clone size: few
V gene: TRBV5-1
D gene: -
CDR3 protein: CASSSPARGDNQPQHF
CDR3 DNA: TGCGCCAGCAGCTCGCCCGCGAGAGGGGATAATCAGCCCCAGCATTTT

J gene: TRBJ2-5
clone size: -
V gene: TRBV12-3/TRBV12-4
D gene: -
CDR3 protein: CASSFPFETQYF
CDR3 DNA: TGTGCCAGCAGTTTCCCGTTCGAGACCCAGTACTTC

J gene: TRBJ2-1
clone size: -
V gene: TRBV18
D gene: TRBD1
CDR3 protein: CASSIERLTGGDEQFF
CDR3 DNA: TGTGCCAGCTCCATCGAAAGATTGACAGGGGGCGATGAGCAGTTCTTC

J gene: TRBJ2-1
clone size: few
V gene: TRBV6-5
D gene: -
CDR3 protein: CASSYSKGNEQFF
CDR3 DNA: TGTGCCAGCAGTTACTCGAAAGGGAATGAGCAGTTCTTC

J gene: TRBJ1-4
clone size: -
V gene: TRBV20-1
D gene: -
CDR3 protein: CSAKKLPGNEKLFF
CDR3 DNA: TGCAGTGCTAAAAAGCTCCCAGGGAATGAAAAACTGTTTTTT

J gene: TRBJ2-5
clone size: -
V gene: TRBV7-2
D gene: -
CDR3 protein: CASSHPGLLETQYF
CDR3 DNA: TGTGCCAGCAGCCACCCGGGACTTTTGGAGACCCAGTACTTC

J gene: TRBJ2-7
clone size: few
V gene: TRBV15
D gene: -
CDR3 protein: CATSRLSPGDRLHF
CDR3 DNA: TGTGCCACCAGCAGACTAAGTCCGGGGGATAGGCTGCACTTC

J gene: TRBJ2-1
clone size: -
V gene: TRBV5-1
D gene: TRBD1
CDR3 protein: CASHDGQGSGEQFF
CDR3 DNA: TGCGCCAGCCACGACGGACAGGGCTCCGGTGAGCAGTTCTTC